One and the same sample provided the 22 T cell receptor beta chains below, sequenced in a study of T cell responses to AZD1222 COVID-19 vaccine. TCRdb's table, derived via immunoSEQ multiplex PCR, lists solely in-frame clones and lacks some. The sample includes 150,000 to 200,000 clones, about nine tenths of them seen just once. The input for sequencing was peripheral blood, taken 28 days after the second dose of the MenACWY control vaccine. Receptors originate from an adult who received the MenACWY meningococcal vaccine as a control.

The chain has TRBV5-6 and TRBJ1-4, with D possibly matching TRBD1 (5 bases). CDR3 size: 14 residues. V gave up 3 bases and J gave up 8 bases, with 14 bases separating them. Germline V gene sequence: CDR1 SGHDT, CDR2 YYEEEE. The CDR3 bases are TGTGCCAGCAGCTGGGCGGGGGTGAGAGAAAAACTGTTTTTT. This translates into CASSWAGVREKLFF.

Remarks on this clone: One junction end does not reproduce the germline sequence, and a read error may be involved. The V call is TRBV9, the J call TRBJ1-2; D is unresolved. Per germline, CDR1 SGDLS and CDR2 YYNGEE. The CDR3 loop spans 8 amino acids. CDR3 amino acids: CASSPRDF. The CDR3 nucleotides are TGTGCCAGCAGCCCCCGGGACTTC.

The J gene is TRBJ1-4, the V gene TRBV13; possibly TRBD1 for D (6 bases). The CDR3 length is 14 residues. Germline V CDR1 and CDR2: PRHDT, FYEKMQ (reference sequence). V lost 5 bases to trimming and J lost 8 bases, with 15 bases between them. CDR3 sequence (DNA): TGTGCCAGCAGCGGAGTGGGGGGCCGGGAAAAACTGTTTTTT. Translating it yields CASSGVGGREKLFF. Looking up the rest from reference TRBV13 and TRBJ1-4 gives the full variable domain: AAGVIQSPRHLIKEKRETATLKCYPIPRHDTVYWYQQGPGQDPQFLISFYEKMQSDKGSIPDRFSAQQFSDYHSELNMSSLELGDSALYFCASSGVGGREKLFFGSGTQLSVL.

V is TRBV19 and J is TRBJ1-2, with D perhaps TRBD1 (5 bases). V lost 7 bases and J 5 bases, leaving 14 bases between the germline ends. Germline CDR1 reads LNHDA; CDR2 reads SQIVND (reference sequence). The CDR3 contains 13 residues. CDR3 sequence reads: CASTLRDAYGYTF. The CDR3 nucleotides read TGTGCCAGTACCCTCCGGGACGCTTATGGCTACACCTTC.

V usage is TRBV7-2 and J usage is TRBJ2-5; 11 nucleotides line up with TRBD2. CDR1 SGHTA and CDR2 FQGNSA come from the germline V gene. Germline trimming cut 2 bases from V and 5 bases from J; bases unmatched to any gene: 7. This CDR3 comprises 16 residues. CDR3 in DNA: TGTGCCAGCAGCTTACTTCGACTAGCGGGAAGTGAGACCCAGTACTTC. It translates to CASSLLRLAGSETQYF.

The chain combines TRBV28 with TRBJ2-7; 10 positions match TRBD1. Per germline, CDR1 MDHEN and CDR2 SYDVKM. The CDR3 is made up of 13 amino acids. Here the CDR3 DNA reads TGTGCCACCTCAAAGGGACAGGGGAGGGTATTTCTCGTG. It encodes CATSKGQGRVFLV.

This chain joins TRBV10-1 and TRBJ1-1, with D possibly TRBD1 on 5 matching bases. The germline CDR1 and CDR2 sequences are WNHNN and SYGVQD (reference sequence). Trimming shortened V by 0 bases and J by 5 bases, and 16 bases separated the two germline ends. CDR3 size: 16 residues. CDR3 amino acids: CASSESVGGGDTEAFF. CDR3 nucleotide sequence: TGCGCCAGCAGTGAGTCGGTGGGTGGAGGGGATACTGAAGCTTTCTTT.

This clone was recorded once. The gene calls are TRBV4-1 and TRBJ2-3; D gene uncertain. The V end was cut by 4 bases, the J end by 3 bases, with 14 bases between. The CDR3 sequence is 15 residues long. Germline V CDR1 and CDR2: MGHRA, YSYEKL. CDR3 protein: CASSPRSPATDTQYF. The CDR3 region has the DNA TGCGCCAGCAGCCCAAGATCCCCAGCAACAGATACGCAGTATTTT.

CDR3 residues: CASRDVQGATGELFF. CDR3 coding DNA: TGTGCCAGTAGGGACGTACAGGGAGCCACCGGGGAGCTGTTTTTT. The chain is built from TRBV19 and TRBJ2-2; weak D call: TRBD1 (6 bases). CDR1 and CDR2 from the germline V gene are LNHDA and SQIVND (reference sequence). The CDR3 is made up of 15 amino acids. Deletions cut 6 bases from V and 4 bases from J, with 15 bases between.

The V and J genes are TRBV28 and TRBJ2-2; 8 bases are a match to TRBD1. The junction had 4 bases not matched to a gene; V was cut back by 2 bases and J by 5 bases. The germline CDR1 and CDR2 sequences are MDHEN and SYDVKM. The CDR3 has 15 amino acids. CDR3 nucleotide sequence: TGTGCCAGCAGTTTACAGGGGGCGCGGACCGGGGAGCTGTTTTTT. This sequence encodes CASSLQGARTGELFF.

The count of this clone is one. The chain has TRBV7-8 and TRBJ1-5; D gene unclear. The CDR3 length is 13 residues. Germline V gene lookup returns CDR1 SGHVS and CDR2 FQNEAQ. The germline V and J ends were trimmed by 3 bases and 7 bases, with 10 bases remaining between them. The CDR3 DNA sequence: TGTGCCAGCAGCTTTACGACAAGGCAGCCCCAGCATTTT. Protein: CASSFTTRQPQHF. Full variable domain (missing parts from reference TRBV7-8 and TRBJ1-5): GAGVSQSPRYKVAKRGQDVALRCDPISGHVSLFWYQQALGQGPEFLTYFQNEAQLDKSGLPSDRFFAERPEGSVSTLKIQRTQQEDSAVYLCASSFTTRQPQHFGDGTRLSIL.

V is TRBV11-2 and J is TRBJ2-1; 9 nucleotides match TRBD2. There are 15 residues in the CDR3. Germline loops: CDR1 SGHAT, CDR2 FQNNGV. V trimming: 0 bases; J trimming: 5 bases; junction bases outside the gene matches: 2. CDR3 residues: CASSLERGGHNEQFF. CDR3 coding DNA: TGTGCCAGCAGCTTAGAGCGGGGGGGTCACAATGAGCAGTTCTTC.

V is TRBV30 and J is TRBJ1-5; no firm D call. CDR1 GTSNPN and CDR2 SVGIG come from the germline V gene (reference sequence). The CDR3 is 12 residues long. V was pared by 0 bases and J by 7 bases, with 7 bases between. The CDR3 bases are TGTGCCTGGAGTGTACAGAGGCAGCCCCAGCATTTT. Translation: CAWSVQRQPQHF.

The CDR3 sequence: CASSPTAGGRTEAFF. DNA of the CDR3: TGTGCCAGCAGCCCCACGGCAGGGGGAAGGACTGAAGCTTTCTTT. The J gene is TRBJ1-1, the V gene TRBV5-6, with 7 bases lining up with TRBD1. There are 15 residues in the CDR3. Trimming at V came to 4 bases and at J to 5 bases, leaving 11 bases not matched to a gene. Germline CDR1 SGHDT, CDR2 YYEEEE.

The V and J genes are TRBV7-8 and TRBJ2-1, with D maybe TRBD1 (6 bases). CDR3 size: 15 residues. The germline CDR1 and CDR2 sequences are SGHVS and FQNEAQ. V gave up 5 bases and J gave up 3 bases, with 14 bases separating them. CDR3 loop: CASSLRDNIYNEQFF. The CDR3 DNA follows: TGTGCCAGCAGCCTCCGGGACAATATCTACAATGAGCAGTTCTTC.

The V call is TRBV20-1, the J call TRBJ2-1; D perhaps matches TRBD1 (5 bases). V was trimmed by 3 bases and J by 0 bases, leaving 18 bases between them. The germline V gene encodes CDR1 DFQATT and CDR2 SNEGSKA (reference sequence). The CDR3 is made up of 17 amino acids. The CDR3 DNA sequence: TGCAGTGCTAGTTTAAGGCGTGGACAAAGCTCCTACAATGAGCAGTTCTTC. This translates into CSASLRRGQSSYNEQFF.

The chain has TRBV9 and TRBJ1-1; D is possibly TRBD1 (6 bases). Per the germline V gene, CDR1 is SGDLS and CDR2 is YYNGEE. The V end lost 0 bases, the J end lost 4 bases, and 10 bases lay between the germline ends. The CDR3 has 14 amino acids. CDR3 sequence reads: CASSVVGGRTEAFF. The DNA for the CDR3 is TGTGCCAGCAGCGTAGTGGGGGGGCGCACTGAAGCTTTCTTT.

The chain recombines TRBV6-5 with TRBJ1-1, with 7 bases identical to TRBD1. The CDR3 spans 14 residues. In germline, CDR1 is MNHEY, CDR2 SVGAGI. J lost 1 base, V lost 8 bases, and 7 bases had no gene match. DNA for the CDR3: TGTGCCAGCGGGAAGGGGGCAGCGAACACTGAAGCTTTCTTT. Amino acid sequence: CASGKGAANTEAFF.

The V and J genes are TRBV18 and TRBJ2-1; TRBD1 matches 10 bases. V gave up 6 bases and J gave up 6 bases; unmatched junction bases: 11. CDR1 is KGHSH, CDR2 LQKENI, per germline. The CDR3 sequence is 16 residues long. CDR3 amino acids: CASSVAGTGVGNEQFF. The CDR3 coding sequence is TGTGCCAGCTCCGTAGCCGGGACAGGGGTGGGCAATGAGCAGTTCTTC.

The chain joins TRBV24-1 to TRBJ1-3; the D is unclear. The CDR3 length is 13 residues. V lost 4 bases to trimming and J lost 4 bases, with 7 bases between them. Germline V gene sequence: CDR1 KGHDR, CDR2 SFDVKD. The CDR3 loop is CATSEDAGNTIYF. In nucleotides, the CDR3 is TGTGCCACCAGTGAGGACGCCGGAAACACCATATATTTT.

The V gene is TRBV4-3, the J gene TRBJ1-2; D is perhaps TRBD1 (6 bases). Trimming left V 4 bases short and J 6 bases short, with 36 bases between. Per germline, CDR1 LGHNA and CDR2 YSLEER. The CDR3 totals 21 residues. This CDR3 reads CASSPDYTLATARGSLHGYTF. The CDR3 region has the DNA TGCGCCAGCAGCCCCGATTACACGCTCGCCACGGCCAGGGGCAGCCTCCATGGCTACACCTTC.

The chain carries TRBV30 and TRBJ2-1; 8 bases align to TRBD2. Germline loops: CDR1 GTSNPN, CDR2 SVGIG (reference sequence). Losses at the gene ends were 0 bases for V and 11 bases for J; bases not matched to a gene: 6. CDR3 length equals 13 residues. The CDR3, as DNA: TGTGCCTGGAGTGTACAACTAGCGGACCAGCAGTTCTTC. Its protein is CAWSVQLADQQFF.